There are many counts of the clone carrying this TCR beta chain. Its target is not known. The data were obtained in a study of identical twins. Study findings and constraints: While abundant cord blood beta clonotypes carried fewer insertions, memory repertoires showed no such pattern. The study found weaker excess twin sharing in beta out-of-frame sequences.

A single record per CDR3 protein comes from TCRdb applying MiXCR to the 5' RACE reads. The sample has more than 650,000 distinct CDR3 sequences, roughly 6% seen once. Germline V gene sequence: CDR1 SGHAT, CDR2 FQNNGV. Trimming removed 1 base at V and 0 bases at J, with 13 bases between. The CDR3 is 18 amino acids. The sample taken for sequencing was naive T cells sorted from blood. The receptor was isolated from a man aged 18 to 29 in good health. The chain combines TRBV11-2 with TRBJ1-6; TRBD1 might be the D (6 bases). The CDR3 reads CASSLVGQPSSYNSPLHF. CDR3 in DNA: TGTGCCAGCAGCTTAGTGGGACAACCGAGCTCCTATAATTCACCCCTCCACTTT. Full variable domain (missing parts from reference TRBV11-2 and TRBJ1-6): EAGVAQSPRYKIIEKRQSVAFWCNPISGHATLYWYQQILGQGPKLLIQFQNNGVVDDSQLPKDRFSAERLKGVDSTLKIQPAKLEDSAVYLCASSLVGQPSSYNSPLHFGNGTRLTVT.